The next 9 T cell receptor beta chains were all read from a single sample in a study of T cell responses to AZD1222 COVID-19 vaccine. Using immunoSEQ multiplex PCR, the repertoire was profiled, and TCRdb retains in-frame clones only, with some absent. Here the sample spans about 150,000 clones, about 88% being singletons. The source was peripheral blood, collected on day 0 of AZD1222 vaccination. The receptors were gathered from an adult in good health.

The gene calls are TRBV5-6 and TRBJ2-7, with 7 positions matching TRBD2. The CDR3 totals 13 residues. Germline trimming cut 2 bases from V and 4 bases from J; bases unmatched to any gene: 3. Germline V gene sequence: CDR1 SGHDT, CDR2 YYEEEE. The CDR3 region has the DNA TGTGCCAGCAGCTTTTTAGCGGGTTACGAGCAGTACTTC. Translated, it gives CASSFLAGYEQYF.

This chain joins TRBV28 and TRBJ2-1; no definite D call. Germline CDR1 and CDR2: MDHEN and SYDVKM. Trimming pared 2 bases from V and 9 bases from J, leaving 14 bases between. The CDR3 is 14 amino acids. For the CDR3, the DNA is TGTGCCAGCAGTTTAGGCGGACCCCGAGGTGAGCAGTTCTTC. Its translation is CASSLGGPRGEQFF.

This sequence joins TRBV28 and TRBJ1-3; D is ambiguous. CDR1 is MDHEN, CDR2 SYDVKM, per germline. This CDR3 has 10 residues. The V gene lost 11 bases and the J gene lost 0 bases, with 2 bases spanning the gap. CDR3 loop: CAGSGNTIYF. The CDR3 DNA follows: TGTGCCGGCTCTGGAAACACCATATATTTT.

V gene TRBV4-1 combines with J gene TRBJ2-6, with no clear D. The CDR3 loop spans 15 amino acids. Trimming shortened V by 6 bases and J by 0 bases, and 9 bases separated the two germline ends. Germline V gene sequence: CDR1 MGHRA, CDR2 YSYEKL. The CDR3 nucleotides are TGCGCCAGCAGGCAGGCTTTCTCTGGGGCCAACGTCCTGACTTTC. This codes for CASRQAFSGANVLTF.

V is TRBV19 and J is TRBJ1-5; maybe TRBD1 (6 bases). The ends were cut back, 4 bases at V and 0 bases at J, with 16 bases in the middle. CDR3 length: 17 residues. The germline CDR1 and CDR2 sequences are LNHDA and SQIVND (reference sequence). The CDR3, as DNA: TGTGCCAGTAGTAAATTTGAGGGGACACATAGCAATCAGCCCCAGCATTTT. It yields the protein CASSKFEGTHSNQPQHF.

The rearrangement uses TRBV12-3 or TRBV12-4 and TRBJ1-4; D perhaps matches TRBD1 (5 bases). This CDR3 region has 12 residues. V shed 6 bases and J shed 8 bases, with 10 bases lying between them. Here the CDR3 DNA reads TGTGCCAGCAGGCGTCAGGGAGAAAAACTGTTTTTT. Its translation: CASRRQGEKLFF.

This chain joins TRBV9 and TRBJ2-3; 7 bases map to TRBD2. Trimming removed 4 bases from V and 1 base from J; junction bases left unmatched: 12. Germline V lookup: CDR1 SGDLS, CDR2 YYNGEE. This CDR3 is 17 amino acids long. The CDR3 loop is CASSRRGGAIGTDTQYF. For the CDR3, the DNA is TGTGCCAGCAGCCGCCGGGGAGGGGCCATTGGCACAGATACGCAGTATTTT.

The chain combines TRBV7-2 with TRBJ2-3; D unresolved. V lost 0 bases, J lost 5 bases, and 0 bases lay in between. CDR3 size: 11 residues. The germline gives CDR1 SGHTA, CDR2 FQGNSA. The CDR3 region is CASSLADTQYF. CDR3 nucleotides: TGTGCCAGCAGCTTAGCAGATACGCAGTATTTT.

This rearrangement joins TRBV7-9 to TRBJ1-2, with D maybe TRBD1 (6 bases). This CDR3 is built from 14 residues. Trimming cost V 7 bases and J 6 bases, with 18 bases left between them. Germline-derived CDR1 and CDR2 are SEHNR and FQNEAQ (reference sequence). This CDR3 reads CASTAPNRVDGYTF. In DNA, the CDR3 is TGTGCCAGCACCGCTCCCAACAGGGTAGATGGCTACACCTTC.